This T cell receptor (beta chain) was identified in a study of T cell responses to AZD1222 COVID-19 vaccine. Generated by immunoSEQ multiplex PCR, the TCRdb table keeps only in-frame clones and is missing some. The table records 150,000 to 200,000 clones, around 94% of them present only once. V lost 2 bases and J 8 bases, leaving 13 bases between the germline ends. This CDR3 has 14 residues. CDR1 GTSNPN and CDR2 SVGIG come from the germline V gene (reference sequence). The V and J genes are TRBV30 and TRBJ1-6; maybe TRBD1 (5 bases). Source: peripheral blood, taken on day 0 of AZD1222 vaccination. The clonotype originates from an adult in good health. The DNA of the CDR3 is TGTGCCTGGAGTATATGGGACGGGGATTCACCCCTCCACTTT. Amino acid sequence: CAWSIWDGDSPLHF.